The 8 T cell receptor beta chains listed next were all sequenced from one sample in a study of T cell responses to AZD1222 COVID-19 vaccine. Sequencing used immunoSEQ multiplex PCR; TCRdb keeps in-frame clones, though not all of them. The sample consists of about 81,000 clones, 85% to 95% of them appearing once. The sequencing here drew on peripheral blood, taken 28 days after the second AZD1222 dose. The receptors stem from an adult who received the AZD1222 COVID-19 vaccine.

This clone was seen only once. This sequence joins TRBV6-5 and TRBJ1-2; TRBD1 might be the D (6 bases). This CDR3 is 13 amino acids long. Germline V gene lookup returns CDR1 MNHEY and CDR2 SVGAGI. V was clipped by 5 bases and J by 4 bases, with 11 bases between them. The CDR3 spells CASSRTGSYGYTF. The CDR3, as DNA: TGTGCCAGCAGTCGTACAGGGAGCTATGGCTACACCTTC.

A single count supports this clone. Germline is not matched at one junction end, which may reflect a read error. The DNA for the CDR3 is TGCGCCCAGCAATTACTTTCGGGACAGTCAGCCGGTAGCTTC. It specifies CAQQLLSGQSAGSF. The chain links TRBV4-1 to TRBJ1-2; TRBD1 agrees at 7 bases. The CDR3 length is 14 residues. The V gene's germline CDR1 is MGHRA and CDR2 YSYEKL.

The chain has TRBV10-3 and TRBJ2-7; TRBD1 is a possible D gene (6 bases). Germline V gene sequence: CDR1 ENHRY, CDR2 SYGVKD. The CDR3 is 14 amino acids. V lost 0 bases and J 2 bases, leaving 8 bases between the germline ends. The CDR3 sequence: CAISESRQAYEQYF. The CDR3 DNA reads as TGTGCCATCAGTGAGTCCCGACAGGCCTACGAGCAGTACTTC.

The chain uses TRBV28 and TRBJ1-2; no clear D gene. Germline V lookup: CDR1 MDHEN, CDR2 SYDVKM. The CDR3 contains 15 residues. The V end was cut by 4 bases, the J end by 6 bases, with 18 bases between. The chain's CDR3 is CASSSSTVWMDGYTF. The CDR3 coding sequence is TGTGCCAGCAGTTCCTCGACGGTTTGGATGGATGGCTACACCTTC.

V gene TRBV21-1 combines with J gene TRBJ2-7; the table gives TRBD2 as D, unverified against the DNA. TRBV21-1 is listed as a pseudogene. CDR3 length: 15 residues. CDR3 in amino acids: CASSKVPAGVAEQYF. CDR3 coding DNA: TGTGCCAGCAGCAAAGTCCCAGCGGGAGTCGCCGAGCAGTACTTC.

The chain is built from TRBV4-2 and TRBJ1-1; a possible D gene is TRBD1 (6 bases). Per germline, CDR1 LGHNA and CDR2 YNFKEQ. With 0 bases removed from V and 4 bases from J, the gap between germline ends came to 12 bases. The CDR3 sequence is 15 residues long. For the CDR3, the DNA is TGTGCCAGCAGCCAAGATTGGGAGGGGGTCACTGAAGCTTTCTTT. It specifies CASSQDWEGVTEAFF.

This clone is a singleton in its sample. The chain recombines TRBV7-2 with TRBJ1-5; D gene unclear. Looked up from germline, CDR1 is SGHTA and CDR2 is FQGNSA. With 1 base removed from V and 0 bases from J, the gap between germline ends came to 13 bases. The CDR3 contains 17 residues. The CDR3 region is CASSLVFDGYSNQPQHF. CDR3 DNA sequence: TGTGCCAGCAGCTTAGTCTTCGACGGCTATAGCAATCAGCCCCAGCATTTT.

The V call is TRBV24-1, the J call TRBJ1-1, with D possibly TRBD1 on 5 matching bases. CDR3 length: 12 residues. Germline CDR1 reads KGHDR; CDR2 reads SFDVKD. The V end was cut by 4 bases, the J end by 4 bases, with 6 bases between. The CDR3 DNA reads as TGTGCCACCAGTGAGGGGACCACTGAAGCTTTCTTT. Translated: CATSEGTTEAFF.